This entry features one T cell receptor (beta chain) sequence. The antigen is undetermined. This table comes from immunoSEQ multiplex PCR, and its TCRdb copy is limited to in-frame clones, with some not included. The sample lists 100,000 to 140,000 clones, roughly 87% occurring once. The source of the sample is a study of T cell responses to AZD1222 COVID-19 vaccine. Findings and caveats of the study: Spike-specific TCR breadth and depth grew following two AZD1222 doses. Dominant at 160-218 and 743-854, vaccine-associated CD4 TCRs also spanned spike. Close to half of spike-specific TCRs reportedly recognize unmutated variant regions.

The receptor comes from an adult who received the AZD1222 COVID-19 vaccine. Sample: peripheral blood, taken 28 days after the second AZD1222 dose.

The CDR3 sequence: CASSSSRLARAGELFF. In DNA, the CDR3 is TGTGCCAGCAGTTCGTCCAGACTAGCCCGAGCCGGGGAGCTGTTTTTT. V and J are TRBV2 and TRBJ2-2, with 7 bases that match TRBD2. Germline-derived CDR1 and CDR2 are SNHLY and FYNNEI. V shed 5 bases and J 6 bases; nucleotides not matched to a gene: 12. There are 16 residues in the CDR3.